These 14 T cell receptor beta chains share one sample of origin, sequenced in a study of blood T cells in healthy people across ages (dated by TCRdb to between 2015 and 2017). The library was generated by 5' RACE. A second PCR of 7 to 11 cycles was performed with a sample-barcoded 5' primer and a J-beta primer mix. Using fastp at Q25 and MiXCR, TCRdb reprocessed the public reads and kept productive beta chains. Identical CDR3 protein sequences are pooled into one entry, listed with their most common genes and DNA. The sample table shows 1.5 million to 2 million distinct CDR3 sequences, and 30% to 40% are seen once. The ten biggest clones cover around 23% of the sample. Sequencing input: blood. These receptors came from a human donor in good health.

On this clonotype: One end of the junction fails to match germline, which may point to a read error. V and J are TRBV6-2 or TRBV6-3 and TRBJ1-1, with TRBD1 as a possible D gene (5 bases). This CDR3 has 13 residues. Germline CDR1 and CDR2: MNHEY and SVGEGT. CDR3 nucleotide sequence: TGTGCCAGCAGTTACGGTAGGGGCACTGATGCTTTCTTT. Translated, it gives CASSYGRGTDAFF.

The J gene is TRBJ2-2, the V gene TRBV5-1; 9 bases fit TRBD1. The V segment lost 4 bases and the J segment 4 bases; nucleotides outside the gene matches: 5. Germline V CDR1 and CDR2: SGHRS, YFSETQ. The CDR3 loop spans 15 amino acids. For the CDR3, the DNA is TGCGCCAGCAGCATCAGGACAGGGGTCACCGGGGAGCTGTTTTTT. Translation gives CASSIRTGVTGELFF.

V gene TRBV28 combines with J gene TRBJ1-6; 7 nucleotides match TRBD1. CDR1 MDHEN and CDR2 SYDVKM come from the germline V gene. The V segment lost 4 bases and the J segment 10 bases; nucleotides outside the gene matches: 13. The CDR3 runs 16 residues. CDR3 in amino acids: CASSSPSDRVHSPLHF. In nucleotides, the CDR3 is TGTGCCAGCAGTTCCCCGTCCGACAGGGTCCACTCACCCCTCCACTTT.

The chain joins TRBV4-2 to TRBJ2-3; possible D gene TRBD2, 7 bases. The germline gives CDR1 LGHNA, CDR2 YNFKEQ. This CDR3 comprises 15 residues. Trimming cost V 3 bases and J 2 bases, with 12 bases left between them. CDR3 in DNA: TGTGCCAGCAGCCAGCAGGGGAGGGACACAGATACGCAGTATTTT. Its protein is CASSQQGRDTDTQYF.

V gene TRBV12-3 or TRBV12-4 combines with J gene TRBJ1-2, with D unresolved. The CDR3 length is 13 residues. The V gene lost 3 bases and the J gene lost 5 bases, with 10 bases spanning the gap. The CDR3 loop reads CASSFNGEYGYTF. Written as DNA, the CDR3 is TGTGCCAGCAGTTTTAACGGTGAATATGGCTACACCTTC.

This clonotype was seen repeatedly, ten times or more. CDR3 sequence (DNA): TGCGCCAGCAGCGGCGGGGGATTCTCCTACAATGAGCAGTTCTTC. Translation gives CASSGGGFSYNEQFF. The V call is TRBV5-1, the J call TRBJ2-1; 7 nucleotides agree with TRBD2. CDR1 and CDR2 (germline): SGHRS, YFSETQ. This CDR3 is built from 15 residues. Trimming cost V 4 bases and J 0 bases; bases outside gene matches: 4.

Ten or more counts support this clonotype. V and J are TRBV12-3 or TRBV12-4 and TRBJ2-3; no definite D call. V was cut by 3 bases and J by 0 bases, with 4 bases left in between. The CDR3 totals 13 residues. CDR3 sequence reads: CASSFSSTDTQYF. CDR3 in DNA: TGTGCCAGCAGTTTCTCTAGCACAGATACGCAGTATTTT.

V gene TRBV4-3 combines with J gene TRBJ2-3; perhaps TRBD2 as D (6 bases). Germline CDR1 and CDR2: LGHNA and YSLEER. The CDR3 extends over 16 amino acids. The germline V and J ends were trimmed by 2 bases and 6 bases, with 18 bases remaining between them. This CDR3 reads CASSQLLAETGDTQYF. CDR3 in DNA: TGCGCCAGCAGCCAACTATTAGCGGAAACGGGCGATACGCAGTATTTT.

This chain joins TRBV9 and TRBJ1-2; D is perhaps TRBD1 (5 bases). The V end was cut by 4 bases, the J end by 7 bases, with 17 bases between. Per the germline V gene, CDR1 is SGDLS and CDR2 is YYNGEE. CDR3 size: 14 residues. The DNA of the CDR3 is TGTGCCAGCAGCCCTCAATGGGGCCATAGTGGCTACACCTTC. It is translated as CASSPQWGHSGYTF.

This clonotype has only one observation. A much larger clone lies one base from this, so it may be a read error. The CDR3 DNA is TGTGCCAGCAGCTTAGGCCATCGGACAGACTACGAGCAGTACTTC. Translated: CASSLGHRTDYEQYF. This chain connects TRBV3-1 to TRBJ2-7, with a weak D call TRBD1 (6 bases). This CDR3 is built from 15 residues. Between the trimmed V and J ends, which lost 5 bases and 3 bases, there was a span of 17 bases. CDR1 and CDR2 (germline): LGHDT, YNNKEL (reference sequence).

At least ten counts were recorded for this clonotype. This chain connects TRBV27 to TRBJ2-7; D gene unclear. The CDR3 has 13 residues. V lost 2 bases, J lost 5 bases, and 10 bases lay in between. Germline CDR1 and CDR2: MNHEY and SMNVEV (reference sequence). CDR3 region: CASSLGVDHEQYF. CDR3 DNA sequence: TGTGCCAGCAGTTTAGGGGTAGACCACGAGCAGTACTTC.

The rearrangement joins TRBV6-2 or TRBV6-3 to TRBJ2-1; D perhaps matches TRBD1 (6 bases). The V gene lost 5 bases and the J gene lost 6 bases, with 17 bases spanning the gap. CDR1 MNHEY and CDR2 SVGEGT come from the germline V gene. The CDR3 has 15 residues. CDR3 bases: TGTGCCAGCAGTATCGGGACACCTCCTCTCAATGAGCAGTTCTTC. This codes for CASSIGTPPLNEQFF.

This chain joins TRBV28 and TRBJ2-1; 8 nucleotides line up with TRBD1. This CDR3 contains 15 residues. Per the germline V gene, CDR1 is MDHEN and CDR2 is SYDVKM. V lost 2 bases, J lost 15 bases, and 15 bases stayed unmatched. This CDR3 is CASSLIGTGHFTAFF. The CDR3 nucleotides are TGTGCCAGCAGTTTAATCGGGACAGGCCATTTCACCGCGTTCTTC.

This clonotype appeared a single time. V gene TRBV5-1 combines with J gene TRBJ1-1; D remains ambiguous. This CDR3 is built from 13 residues. CDR1 is SGHRS and CDR2 is YFSETQ in the germline V gene. V lost 2 bases to trimming and J lost 5 bases, with 10 bases between them. The CDR3 DNA is TGCGCCAGCAGCTTTAATCCACGGACTGAAGCTTTCTTT. Protein sequence: CASSFNPRTEAFF.